The TCR beta chain under discussion was sequenced for a study of identical twins. The study's findings and limits: The study reached conclusions through statistical analysis that was cross-sectional, not following the same donors.

This CDR3 spans 13 amino acids. Germline-derived CDR1 and CDR2 are SGHRS and YFSETQ. V was pared by 3 bases and J by 7 bases, with 10 bases between. This clonotype was seen more than once but under ten times. Its antigen remains unidentified. One entry per CDR3 protein, called by TCRdb with MiXCR from the 5' RACE reads. The data hold more than 600,000 distinct CDR3 sequences, with 15% to 20% observed a single time. The same data also contributed to another study, on T cells expressing NK-cell markers.

Sequencing was done on a sample of PBMCs. The chain joins TRBV5-1 to TRBJ1-4; possibly TRBD1 for D (6 bases). The sequence was collected from a woman between 18 and 30 years old in good health. CDR3 amino acids: CASSWDKGEKLFF. CDR3 nucleotides: TGCGCCAGCAGCTGGGACAAGGGTGAAAAACTGTTTTTT.